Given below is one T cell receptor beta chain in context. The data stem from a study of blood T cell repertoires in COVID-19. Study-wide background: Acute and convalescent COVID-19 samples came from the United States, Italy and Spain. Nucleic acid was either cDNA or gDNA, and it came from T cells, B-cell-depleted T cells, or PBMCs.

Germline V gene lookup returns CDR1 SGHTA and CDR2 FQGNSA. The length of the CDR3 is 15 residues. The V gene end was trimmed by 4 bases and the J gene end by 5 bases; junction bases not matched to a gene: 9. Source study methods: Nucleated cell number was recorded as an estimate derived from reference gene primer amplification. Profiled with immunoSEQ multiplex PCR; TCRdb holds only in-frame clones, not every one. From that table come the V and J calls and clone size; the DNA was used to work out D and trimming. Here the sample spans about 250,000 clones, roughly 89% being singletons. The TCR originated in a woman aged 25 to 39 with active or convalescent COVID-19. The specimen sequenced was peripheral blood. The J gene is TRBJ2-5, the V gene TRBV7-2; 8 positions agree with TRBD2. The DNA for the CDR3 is TGTGCCAGCAGCTCCTCGGGGGGGCCATGGGAGACCCAGTACTTC. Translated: CASSSSGGPWETQYF.